The 12 T cell receptor beta chains below all came from one sample that was sequenced in a study of T cell responses to AZD1222 COVID-19 vaccine. Here immunoSEQ multiplex PCR was the method, and the copy in TCRdb shows in-frame clones only, minus some. The sample has roughly 180,000 clones, more than 85% seen once. This specimen was peripheral blood, taken 28 days after the second AZD1222 dose. These receptors were taken from an adult who received the AZD1222 COVID-19 vaccine.

The chain employs TRBV27 and TRBJ2-1, with 11 bases matching TRBD2. After removal of 6 bases from V and 4 bases from J, the junction contained 11 bases not matched to a gene. The CDR3 has 17 amino acids. The V gene's germline CDR1 is MNHEY and CDR2 SMNVEV (reference sequence). CDR3 in DNA: TGTGCCAGCAGCCTCACCCTCCTAGCGGGAGGTTACAATGAGCAGTTCTTC. Translation gives CASSLTLLAGGYNEQFF.

CDR3 region: CASSSSMATEAFF. CDR3 nucleotides: TGTGCCAGCAGCTCCAGTATGGCCACTGAAGCTTTCTTT. V gene TRBV7-2 combines with J gene TRBJ1-1; D is unresolved. Germline values: CDR1 SGHTA, CDR2 FQGNSA. This CDR3 contains 13 residues. V lost 4 bases, J lost 4 bases, and 10 bases lay in between.

This clone appeared a few times. V is TRBV3-1 (or the pseudogene TRBV3-2) and J is TRBJ2-7; D possibly corresponds to TRBD2 (6 bases). Germline CDR1 and CDR2: LGHDT and YNNKEL (reference sequence). Between the trimmed V and J ends, which lost 3 bases and 2 bases, there was a span of 11 bases. The CDR3 is 14 residues long. CDR3 region: CASSQRRGPYEQYF. CDR3 bases: TGTGCCAGCAGCCAGAGGAGGGGACCCTACGAGCAGTACTTC.

The CDR3 spells CASSQGTSYEQYF. CDR3 coding DNA: TGCGCCAGCAGCCAAGGCACTTCCTACGAGCAGTACTTC. This chain uses TRBV4-1 with TRBJ2-7; the D is unclear. This CDR3 contains 13 residues. With 1 base removed from V and 1 base from J, the gap between germline ends came to 5 bases. Germline assignment: CDR1 MGHRA and CDR2 YSYEKL.

This clone was counted a single time. The genes are TRBV3-1 (or the pseudogene TRBV3-2) and TRBJ2-6, with D unresolved. The CDR3 covers 16 residues. CDR1 and CDR2 from the germline V gene are LGHDT and YNNKEL (reference sequence). Trimming took off 0 bases at V and 1 base at J, with 7 bases between the two ends. CDR3 sequence: CASSQDCPSGANVLTF. The DNA for the CDR3 is TGTGCCAGCAGCCAAGATTGCCCATCTGGGGCCAACGTCCTGACTTTC.

This rearrangement joins TRBV6-2 or TRBV6-3 to TRBJ1-5, with D uncertain. The CDR3 is made up of 15 amino acids. Trimming stripped 4 bases from V and 0 bases from J, with 10 bases between. From germline, CDR1 is MNHEY and CDR2 SVGEGT. The CDR3 protein is CASSSRAISNQPQHF. The CDR3 DNA follows: TGTGCCAGCAGTTCGAGGGCCATTAGCAATCAGCCCCAGCATTTT.

J is TRBJ1-2 and V is TRBV6-5; maybe TRBD1 (6 bases). The CDR3 is 12 amino acids. With 9 bases removed from V and 8 bases from J, the gap between germline ends came to 16 bases. From germline, CDR1 is MNHEY and CDR2 SVGAGI. The CDR3 loop is CASSNRVGGYTF. In DNA form, the CDR3 reads TGTGCCAGTAGTAACAGGGTTGGCGGCTACACCTTC.

V and J are TRBV9 and TRBJ2-1; D uncertain. CDR3 size: 13 residues. Germline assignment: CDR1 SGDLS and CDR2 YYNGEE. The V end was cut by 0 bases, the J end by 2 bases, with 3 bases between. CDR3 nucleotides: TGTGCCAGCAGCGTAGATGCCTACAATGAGCAGTTCTTC. Residues: CASSVDAYNEQFF.

This clone was detected once. The chain uses TRBV30 and TRBJ2-1; D is perhaps TRBD2 (6 bases). Trimming removed 4 bases at V and 2 bases at J, with 12 bases between. Per the germline V gene, CDR1 is GTSNPN and CDR2 is SVGIG (reference sequence). This CDR3 is built from 14 residues. The CDR3 is CAWNAGWTYNEQFF. Here the CDR3 DNA reads TGTGCCTGGAACGCGGGATGGACCTACAATGAGCAGTTCTTC.

The J gene is TRBJ1-2, the V gene TRBV7-9; 8 bases match TRBD1. From germline, CDR1 is SEHNR and CDR2 FQNEAQ (reference sequence). The J segment lost 6 bases and the V segment lost 5 bases, leaving 8 bases of the junction unmatched. This CDR3 spans 14 amino acids. The CDR3 region is CASSPRQGLDGYTF. DNA of the CDR3: TGTGCCAGCAGCCCTAGACAGGGGTTGGATGGCTACACCTTC. Looking up the rest from reference TRBV7-9 and TRBJ1-2 gives the full variable domain: DTGVSQNPRHKITKRGQNVTFRCDPISEHNRLYWYRQTLGQGPEFLTYFQNEAQLEKSRLLSDRFSAERPKGSFSTLEIQRTEQGDSAMYLCASSPRQGLDGYTFGSGTRLTVV.

V is TRBV21-1 and J is TRBJ2-3; the D call of TRBD1 is as the table states it, not checked on the DNA. TRBV21-1 is a pseudogene segment. CDR3 length equals 16 residues. The CDR3 nucleotides read TGTGCCAGCAGCAAAGAAGAACAGGCCAGCTCAGATACGCAGTATTTT. Its protein product is CASSKEEQASSDTQYF.

The chain uses TRBV5-6 and TRBJ2-1; weak D call: TRBD2 (5 bases). The V end was cut by 0 bases, the J end by 4 bases, with 17 bases between. This CDR3 region has 17 residues. Germline V gives CDR1 SGHDT, CDR2 YYEEEE. The CDR3 region is CASSLAGNIRRYNEQFF. CDR3 bases: TGTGCCAGCAGCTTGGCCGGAAACATTCGGAGGTACAATGAGCAGTTCTTC.